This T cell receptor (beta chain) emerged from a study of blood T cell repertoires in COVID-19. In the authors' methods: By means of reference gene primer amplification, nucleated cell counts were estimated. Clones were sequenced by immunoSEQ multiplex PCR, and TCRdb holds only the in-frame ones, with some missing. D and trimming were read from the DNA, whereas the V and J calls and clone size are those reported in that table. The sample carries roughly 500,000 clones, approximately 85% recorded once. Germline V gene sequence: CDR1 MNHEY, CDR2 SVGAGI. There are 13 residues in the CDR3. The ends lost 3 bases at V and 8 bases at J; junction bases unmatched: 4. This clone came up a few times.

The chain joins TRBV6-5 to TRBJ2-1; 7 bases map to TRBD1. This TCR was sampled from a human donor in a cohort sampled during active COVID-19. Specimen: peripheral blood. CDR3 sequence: CASSYRQGYEQFF. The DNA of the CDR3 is TGTGCCAGCAGTTATCGACAGGGATATGAGCAGTTCTTC.